The source of this TCR beta chain is a study of regulatory T cells in long-lasting Graves disease. For the study at large: To qualify as persistent, Graves' disease required over 5 years of antithyroid drugs with positive TSH receptor antibodies.

Between the trimmed V and J ends, which lost 2 bases and 4 bases, there was a span of 12 bases. The CDR3 is 15 residues long. The germline V gene has CDR1 KGHSH and CDR2 LQKENI. Arm-PCR of CDR3 regions and iRepertoire HTBI primers were used to build TCR beta libraries. TCRdb recomputed calls from the multiplex PCR reads with MiXCR, one row per CDR3 protein. Among approximately 400,000 distinct CDR3 sequences listed, about a quarter were seen once. The time point was: persistent/refractory GD, antithyroid drugs over 5 years with positive TRAb. From PBMCs, RNA was extracted and then used to make the TCR library.

The gene calls are TRBV18 and TRBJ1-5; D call uncertain. This TCR derives from a female donor with Graves disease. This material consisted of peripheral blood mononuclear cells (PBMCs), taken when the disease was refractory, from a patient treated with antithyroid drugs. CDR3 sequence reads: CASSPEGVRNQPQHF. As DNA, the CDR3 is TGTGCCAGCTCACCAGAGGGTGTGCGGAATCAGCCCCAGCATTTT.